The rows below give T cell receptor beta chains drawn from one sample of a study of CD8 T cell repertoires and HIV-1 epitope variants. The method was immunoSEQ multiplex PCR; TCRdb's version includes in-frame clones alone and lacks a portion of them. The repertoire holds about 4,800 clones, with about three fifths as singletons. Antigens for these TCRs are unknown. The sample consisted of cultured CD8+ T cells derived from PBMCs. The receptors were sampled from a male donor with HIV. Both conserved end residues are trimmed from each CDR3. Size is omitted from some rows. Given values are once, few, many or a class for expanded clones.

>TRBJ2-7|TRBV7-2|once
ASSAGLGSSEQY
>TRBJ2-7|TRBV4-1|once
ASSHAQGGLHEQY
>TRBJ2-7|TRBV6-1|-
ASSEGQLYEQY
>TRBJ2-6|TRBV27|-
ASRPGQGANGANVLT
>TRBJ2-1|TRBV13|medium-sized
ASSPLSGGLYNEQF
>TRBJ1-2|TRBV15|-
ATSRGQQYGYT
>TRBJ2-3|TRBV7-6|few
ASSGSPSGGGDTQY
>TRBJ1-6|TRBV5-6|-
ASSLWEEDSPLH
>TRBJ2-2|TRBV29-1|-
SVARENTGELF
>TRBJ2-3|TRBV5-1|-
ASSAGTTGADTQY
>TRBJ1-2|TRBV28|-
ASSLGPNYGYT
>TRBJ2-1|TRBV27|-
ASSFIGLAGGNEQF
>TRBJ2-2|TRBV28|once
ASSPPGGGSDTGELF
>TRBJ2-2|TRBV19|-
ASSILPGGGRAKTGELF
>TRBJ2-1|TRBV28|-
ASSLGEAQNNEQF